Sequencing of this T cell receptor (beta chain) was carried out in a study of blood T cell repertoires in COVID-19. The overall study: Acute-phase and convalescent COVID-19 samples originated in the United States, Italy and Spain. T cells, B-cell-depleted T cells, or PBMCs supplied cDNA or gDNA.

Authors' data handling: Quantification of nucleated cells was approximated via reference gene primer amplification. TCRdb's copy holds only in-frame clones and misses some; the assay was immunoSEQ multiplex PCR. From that table come the V and J calls and clone size; the DNA was used to work out D and trimming. There are roughly 140,000 clones in the sample; about four fifths occur only once, and roughly 8% lies in the top ten. V was shortened by 0 bases and J by 4 bases, with 4 bases between the two germline ends. This CDR3 contains 12 residues. Germline V gives CDR1 SGHNT, CDR2 YYREEE (reference sequence).

This chain connects TRBV5-4 to TRBJ2-5; no clear D gene. Sequencing was carried out using peripheral blood. The source is a human donor with acute or convalescent COVID-19. The donor label of this sample is uncertain. DNA of the CDR3: TGTGCCAGCAGCTTGGGACTAGAGACCCAGTACTTC. It specifies CASSLGLETQYF.